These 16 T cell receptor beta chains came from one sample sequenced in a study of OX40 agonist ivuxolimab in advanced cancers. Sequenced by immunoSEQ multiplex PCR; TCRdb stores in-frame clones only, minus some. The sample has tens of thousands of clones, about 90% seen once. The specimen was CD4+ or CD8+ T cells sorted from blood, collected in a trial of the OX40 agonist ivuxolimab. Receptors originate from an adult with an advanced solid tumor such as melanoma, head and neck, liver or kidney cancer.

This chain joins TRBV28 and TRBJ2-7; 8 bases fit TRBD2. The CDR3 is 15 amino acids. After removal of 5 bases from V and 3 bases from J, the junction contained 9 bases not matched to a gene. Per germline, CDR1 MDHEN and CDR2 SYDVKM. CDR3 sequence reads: CASSALAGADYEQYF. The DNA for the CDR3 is TGTGCCAGCAGTGCCCTAGCGGGTGCCGACTACGAGCAGTACTTC.

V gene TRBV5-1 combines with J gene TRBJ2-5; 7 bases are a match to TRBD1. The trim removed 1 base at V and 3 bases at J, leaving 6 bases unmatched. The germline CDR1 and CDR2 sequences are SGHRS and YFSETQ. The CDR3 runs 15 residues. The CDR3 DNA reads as TGCGCCAGCAGCTTGATGGTTCAGGGGGAAGAGACCCAGTACTTC. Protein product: CASSLMVQGEETQYF.

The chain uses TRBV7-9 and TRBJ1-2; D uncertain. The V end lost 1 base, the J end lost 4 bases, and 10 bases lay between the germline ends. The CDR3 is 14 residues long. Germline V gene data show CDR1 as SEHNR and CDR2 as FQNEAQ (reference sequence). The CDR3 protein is CASSLDGRPYGYTF. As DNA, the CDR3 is TGTGCCAGCAGCTTAGACGGCAGGCCCTATGGCTACACCTTC. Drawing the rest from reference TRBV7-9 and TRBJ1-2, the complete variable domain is DTGVSQNPRHKITKRGQNVTFRCDPISEHNRLYWYRQTLGQGPEFLTYFQNEAQLEKSRLLSDRFSAERPKGSFSTLEIQRTEQGDSAMYLCASSLDGRPYGYTFGSGTRLTVV.

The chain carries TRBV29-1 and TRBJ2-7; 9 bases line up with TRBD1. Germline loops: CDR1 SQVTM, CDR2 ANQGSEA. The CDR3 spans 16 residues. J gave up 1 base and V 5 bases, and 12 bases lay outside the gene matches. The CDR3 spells CSVLARDRETSYEQYF. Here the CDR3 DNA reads TGCAGCGTTTTAGCCAGGGACAGGGAGACATCCTACGAGCAGTACTTC.

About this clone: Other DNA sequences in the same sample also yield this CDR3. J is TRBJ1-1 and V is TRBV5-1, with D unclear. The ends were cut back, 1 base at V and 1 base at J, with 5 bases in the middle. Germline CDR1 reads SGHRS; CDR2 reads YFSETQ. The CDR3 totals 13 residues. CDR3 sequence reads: CASSLRGNTEAFF. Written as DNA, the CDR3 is TGCGCCAGCAGCTTGAGAGGGAACACTGAAGCTTTCTTT. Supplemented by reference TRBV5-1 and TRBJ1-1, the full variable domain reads KAGVTQTPRYLIKTRGQQVTLSCSPISGHRSVSWYQQTPGQGLQFLFEYFSETQRNKGNFPGRFSGRQFSNSRSEMNVSTLELGDSALYLCASSLRGNTEAFFGQGTRLTVV.

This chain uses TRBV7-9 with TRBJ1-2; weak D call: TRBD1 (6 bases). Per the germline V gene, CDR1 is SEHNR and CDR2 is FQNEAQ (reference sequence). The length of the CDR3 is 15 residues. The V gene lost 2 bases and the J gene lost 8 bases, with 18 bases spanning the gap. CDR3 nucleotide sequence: TGTGCCAGCAGCTTAAATGATAGGGACAACGGGGGCTACACCTTC. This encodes CASSLNDRDNGGYTF.

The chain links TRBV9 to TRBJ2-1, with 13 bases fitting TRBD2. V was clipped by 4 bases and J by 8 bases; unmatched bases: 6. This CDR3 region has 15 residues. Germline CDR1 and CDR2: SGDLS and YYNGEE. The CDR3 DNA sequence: TGTGCCAGCAGCATGGGACTAGCGGGAATGGATGAGCAGTTCTTC. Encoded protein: CASSMGLAGMDEQFF.

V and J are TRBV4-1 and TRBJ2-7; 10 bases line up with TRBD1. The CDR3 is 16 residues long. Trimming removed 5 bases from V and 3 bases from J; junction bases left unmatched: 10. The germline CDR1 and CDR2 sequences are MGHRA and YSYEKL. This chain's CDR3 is CASSSAGTGVFYEQYF. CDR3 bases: TGCGCCAGCAGCTCCGCCGGGACAGGGGTCTTCTACGAGCAGTACTTC.

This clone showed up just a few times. The CDR3 sequence: CATSRAGLRGAYNEQFF. The CDR3 bases are TGTGCCACCAGCAGAGCGGGCCTACGGGGGGCCTACAATGAGCAGTTCTTC. This chain uses TRBV15 with TRBJ2-1, with 7 positions matching TRBD2. Germline lookup yields CDR1 LNHNV and CDR2 YYDKDF (reference sequence). This CDR3 contains 17 residues. With V trimmed by 1 base and J by 2 bases, 8 bases remained unmatched.

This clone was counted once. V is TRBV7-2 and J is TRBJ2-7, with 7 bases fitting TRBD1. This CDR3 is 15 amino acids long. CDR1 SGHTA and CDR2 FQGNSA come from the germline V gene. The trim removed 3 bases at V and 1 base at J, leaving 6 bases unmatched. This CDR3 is CASSFFDRASYEQYF. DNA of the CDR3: TGTGCCAGCAGCTTTTTCGACAGGGCTTCCTACGAGCAGTACTTC.

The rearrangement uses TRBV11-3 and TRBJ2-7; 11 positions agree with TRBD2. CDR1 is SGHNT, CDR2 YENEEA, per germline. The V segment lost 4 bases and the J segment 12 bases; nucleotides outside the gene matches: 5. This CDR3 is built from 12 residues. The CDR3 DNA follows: TGTGCCAGCAGCTCGGGACTAGCGGTGCGGTACTTC. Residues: CASSSGLAVRYF.

The CDR3 DNA reads as TGTGCCAGCAGCCAGATAGCGGGGGGAGGATCCTACGAGCAGTACTTC. Its translation is CASSQIAGGGSYEQYF. The chain carries TRBV4-2 and TRBJ2-7; 10 positions agree with TRBD2. Looked up from germline, CDR1 is LGHNA and CDR2 is YNFKEQ. The CDR3 sequence is 16 residues long. V was clipped by 3 bases and J by 1 base; unmatched bases: 6.

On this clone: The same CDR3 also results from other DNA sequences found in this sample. The CDR3 protein is CASSPGQSYEQYF. Here the CDR3 DNA reads TGTGCCAGCAGCCCGGGACAGTCTTACGAGCAGTACTTC. The chain uses TRBV28 and TRBJ2-7, with 7 bases identical to TRBD1. CDR1 is MDHEN, CDR2 SYDVKM, per germline. The J segment lost 4 bases and the V segment lost 6 bases, leaving 6 bases of the junction unmatched. CDR3 length equals 13 residues.

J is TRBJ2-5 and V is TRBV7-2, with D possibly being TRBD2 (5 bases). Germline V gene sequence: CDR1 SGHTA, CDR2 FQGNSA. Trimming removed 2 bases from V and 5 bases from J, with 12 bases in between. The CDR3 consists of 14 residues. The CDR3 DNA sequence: TGTGCCAGCAGCTTATCGGGAATCCGGGAGACCCAGTACTTC. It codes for CASSLSGIRETQYF.

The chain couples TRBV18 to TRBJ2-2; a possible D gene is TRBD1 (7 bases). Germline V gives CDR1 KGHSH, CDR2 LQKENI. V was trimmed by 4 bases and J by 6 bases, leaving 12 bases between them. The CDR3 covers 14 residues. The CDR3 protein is CASSRTGGPGELFF. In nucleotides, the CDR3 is TGTGCCAGCTCACGGACAGGAGGGCCCGGGGAGCTGTTTTTT.

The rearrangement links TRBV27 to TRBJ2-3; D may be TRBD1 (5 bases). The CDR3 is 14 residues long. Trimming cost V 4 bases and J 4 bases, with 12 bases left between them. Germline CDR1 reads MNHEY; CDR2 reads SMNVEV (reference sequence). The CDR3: CASSWAQGADTQYF. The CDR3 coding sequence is TGTGCCAGCAGTTGGGCCCAGGGCGCAGATACGCAGTATTTT.